The source of this TCR beta chain is a study of blood T cell repertoires in COVID-19. Study-wide background: Italy, Spain and the United States were the sources of the convalescent and acute COVID-19 samples.

J lost 1 base, V lost 4 bases, and 6 bases had no gene match. The germline V gene has CDR1 SGHNT and CDR2 YYREEE (reference sequence). The CDR3 totals 15 residues. Methods used by the authors: Using reference gene primer amplification, nucleated cell counts were estimated. Generated by immunoSEQ multiplex PCR, the TCRdb table keeps only in-frame clones and is missing some. V, J and clone size derive from that table, while D and trimming were established from the DNA sequence. This table has about 280,000 clones, about four fifths appearing once. The chain couples TRBV5-4 to TRBJ1-1, with 8 bases that match TRBD1. The material sequenced was peripheral blood. This TCR came from a woman between 45 and 60 years old who had recovered from COVID-19. CDR3 region: CASSPDRASNTEAFF. DNA for the CDR3: TGTGCCAGCAGCCCGGACAGGGCGTCGAACACTGAAGCTTTCTTT.